Shown below are 31 T cell receptor beta chains from a single sample sequenced in a study of preoperative IRX-2 immunotherapy in early breast cancer. Libraries were prepared by immunoSEQ multiplex PCR; TCRdb keeps only in-frame clonotypes and omits some of them. The table has 40,000 to 50,000 clones, approximately 75% seen once. Treatment: preoperative locoregional IRX-2 cytokine immunotherapy. The specimen comprised tumor tissue, sampled after IRX-2 immunotherapy. Source of these receptors: a human donor with breast cancer.

The chain combines TRBV5-1 with TRBJ1-3; 10 bases match TRBD1. The V gene end was trimmed by 4 bases and the J gene end by 2 bases; junction bases not matched to a gene: 6. CDR3 length: 16 amino acids. Germline V lookup: CDR1 SGHRS, CDR2 YFSETQ. This CDR3 reads CASSVTGGITGNTIYF. The DNA of the CDR3 is TGCGCCAGCAGCGTGACAGGGGGCATCACTGGAAACACCATATATTTT.

The rearrangement uses TRBV6-8 and TRBJ1-2; weak D call: TRBD1 (5 bases). This CDR3 has 14 residues. CDR1 is MNHGY and CDR2 is SAAAGT in the germline V gene. V was pared by 6 bases and J by 3 bases, with 14 bases between. The CDR3 sequence: CASRQHDSHYGYTF. The DNA for the CDR3 is TGTGCCAGCAGACAACACGACAGCCACTATGGCTACACCTTC.

V and J are TRBV5-1 and TRBJ1-3, with 10 bases matching TRBD1. Germline trimming cut 3 bases from V and 1 base from J; bases unmatched to any gene: 7. Per germline, CDR1 SGHRS and CDR2 YFSETQ. The CDR3 has 17 residues. In nucleotides, the CDR3 is TGCGCCAGCAGCTCGGGACAGGGGCGCCTTTCTGGAAACACCATATATTTT. Translation: CASSSGQGRLSGNTIYF. Drawing the rest from reference TRBV5-1 and TRBJ1-3, the complete variable domain is KAGVTQTPRYLIKTRGQQVTLSCSPISGHRSVSWYQQTPGQGLQFLFEYFSETQRNKGNFPGRFSGRQFSNSRSEMNVSTLELGDSALYLCASSSGQGRLSGNTIYFGEGSWLTVV.

The J gene is TRBJ2-4, the V gene TRBV7-6; 7 bases match TRBD2. Unmatched junction bases numbered 6, after V lost 3 bases and J lost 7 bases. The CDR3 totals 14 residues. Germline assignment: CDR1 SGHVS and CDR2 FNYEAQ. In nucleotides, the CDR3 is TGTGCCAGCAGCTTGGGACTATTTAGGAACATTCAGTACTTC. Translated: CASSLGLFRNIQYF.

DNA for the CDR3: TGTGCCAGCTCACGGGACGCAGGCTCCTACGAGCAGTACTTC. Amino acids: CASSRDAGSYEQYF. The gene calls are TRBV18 and TRBJ2-7; D tentatively fits TRBD1 or TRBD2 (5 bases each). Trimming pared 4 bases from V and 0 bases from J, leaving 10 bases between. The germline V gene has CDR1 KGHSH and CDR2 LQKENI. CDR3 length equals 14 residues.

This sequence joins TRBV10-3 and TRBJ1-3; D is undetermined. CDR1 is ENHRY and CDR2 is SYGVKD in the germline V gene. The CDR3 has 15 residues. V shed 0 bases and J shed 0 bases, with 6 bases lying between them. The CDR3 reads CAISESPGSGNTIYF. The CDR3 bases are TGTGCCATCAGTGAGTCGCCGGGCTCTGGAAACACCATATATTTT.

The rearrangement links TRBV7-5 to TRBJ2-5; the table's D call TRBD2 went unverified against the DNA. TRBV7-5 corresponds to a pseudogene. The CDR3 loop spans 15 amino acids. The CDR3 here is CASSLARQGGETQYF. The DNA of the CDR3 is TGTGCCAGCAGCTTGGCCCGGCAGGGAGGAGAGACCCAGTACTTC.

The genes are TRBV11-3 and TRBJ2-2; no firm D call. CDR1 is SGHNT, CDR2 YENEEA, per germline. This CDR3 has 14 amino acids. V was clipped by 4 bases and J by 6 bases, with 12 bases between them. The CDR3 DNA sequence: TGTGCCAGCAGCTCCACCCCCCGTTCCGGGGAGCTGTTTTTT. Its protein is CASSSTPRSGELFF.

The CDR3, as DNA: TGTGCCAGTAGTATGCTAGGGTCCTACGAGCAGTACTTC. This gives the protein CASSMLGSYEQYF. This chain joins TRBV19 and TRBJ2-7; D gene ambiguous. Per germline, CDR1 LNHDA and CDR2 SQIVND (reference sequence). V dropped 3 bases and J dropped 1 base, with 7 bases sitting between them. The CDR3 spans 13 residues.

The CDR3 nucleotides read TGCGCCAGCAGTGGGCTGCAGGGGATTGTGAACACTGAAGCTTTCTTT. Residues: CASSGLQGIVNTEAFF. The chain employs TRBV10-2 and TRBJ1-1; a weak D match, TRBD1 (6 bases). In germline, CDR1 is WSHSY, CDR2 SAAADI. This CDR3 has 16 residues. Trimming removed 4 bases from V and 0 bases from J, with 15 bases in between.

The rearrangement uses TRBV11-3 and TRBJ1-3; D not certain. CDR1 and CDR2 from the germline V gene are SGHNT and YENEEA. V gave up 1 base and J gave up 3 bases, with 7 bases separating them. The CDR3 loop spans 14 amino acids. The CDR3 loop reads CASSLGPVGNTIYF. CDR3 nucleotide sequence: TGTGCCAGCAGCTTAGGTCCAGTTGGAAACACCATATATTTT. Supplemented by reference TRBV11-3 and TRBJ1-3, the full variable domain reads EAGVVQSPRYKIIEKKQPVAFWCNPISGHNTLYWYLQNLGQGPELLIRYENEEAVDDSQLPKDRFSAERLKGVDSTLKIQPAELGDSAVYLCASSLGPVGNTIYFGEGSWLTVV.

The V and J genes are TRBV25-1 and TRBJ1-1, with no clear D. The V gene's germline CDR1 is MGHDK and CDR2 SYGVNS. V lost 4 bases to trimming and J lost 1 base, with 10 bases between them. The CDR3 is 14 residues long. The CDR3 DNA reads TGTGCCAGCAGTGGCGGATACACGAACACTGAAGCTTTCTTT. Protein product: CASSGGYTNTEAFF.

This clone was detected a few times. This chain connects TRBV7-7 to TRBJ1-5; TRBD1 agrees at 8 bases. CDR3 length: 17 residues. Germline V lookup: CDR1 SSHAT, CDR2 FNYEAQ (reference sequence). J gave up 2 bases and V 4 bases, and 10 bases lay outside the gene matches. The CDR3 bases are TGTGCCAGCAGCTCCTATGGACAGGGACGGGGCAATCAGCCCCAGCATTTT. The encoded protein is CASSSYGQGRGNQPQHF.

The chain uses TRBV15 and TRBJ1-1; D call uncertain. Germline V gives CDR1 LNHNV, CDR2 YYDKDF (reference sequence). This CDR3 has 18 residues. V was shortened by 0 bases and J by 1 base, with 18 bases between the two germline ends. The CDR3 protein is CATSRDSLYSRGNTEAFF. The CDR3 coding sequence is TGTGCCACCAGCAGAGATAGCCTATACAGCCGAGGGAACACTGAAGCTTTCTTT.

J is TRBJ2-7 and V is TRBV6-8; the D gene is possibly TRBD2 (7 bases). The CDR3 is made up of 14 amino acids. Germline V gives CDR1 MNHGY, CDR2 SAAAGT. The germline V and J ends were trimmed by 0 bases and 9 bases, with 15 bases remaining between them. The CDR3 protein is CASSYSRGGVRQYF. Here the CDR3 DNA reads TGTGCCAGCAGTTACTCCCGAGGGGGGGTACGGCAGTACTTC.

There are a few counts of this clone. The chain carries TRBV6-8 and TRBJ1-6, with a weak D call TRBD1 (5 bases). This CDR3 has 13 amino acids. The V gene lost 4 bases and the J gene lost 7 bases, with 8 bases spanning the gap. In germline, CDR1 is MNHGY, CDR2 SAAAGT. CDR3 nucleotides: TGTGCCAGCAGTTTAAGGGACAATTCACCCCTCCACTTT. Translated: CASSLRDNSPLHF.

The chain combines TRBV5-1 with TRBJ2-3; D is uncertain. The CDR3 is made up of 14 amino acids. The germline V gene encodes CDR1 SGHRS and CDR2 YFSETQ. V was clipped by 0 bases and J by 3 bases, with 8 bases between them. The CDR3 sequence: CASSLEDRTDTQYF. Here the CDR3 DNA reads TGCGCCAGCAGCTTGGAGGACCGAACAGATACGCAGTATTTT. The full variable domain, its missing parts supplied by reference TRBV5-1 and TRBJ2-3, is KAGVTQTPRYLIKTRGQQVTLSCSPISGHRSVSWYQQTPGQGLQFLFEYFSETQRNKGNFPGRFSGRQFSNSRSEMNVSTLELGDSALYLCASSLEDRTDTQYFGPGTRLTVL.

The J gene is TRBJ2-3, the V gene TRBV29-1, with D perhaps TRBD2 (6 bases). CDR3 length: 12 residues. V lost 1 base, J lost 7 bases, and 9 bases lay in between. CDR1 and CDR2 (germline): SQVTM, ANQGSEA. In nucleotides, the CDR3 is TGCAGCGTTGAAGTCAGCGGGCATACGCAGTATTTT. It specifies CSVEVSGHTQYF.

This clone has more than one count but fewer than ten. V gene TRBV11-3 combines with J gene TRBJ2-3; 16 bases map to TRBD2. The germline V gene encodes CDR1 SGHNT and CDR2 YENEEA. This CDR3 has 18 residues. Trimming removed 5 bases from V and 1 base from J; junction bases left unmatched: 6. The CDR3 protein is CASSPGLAGGPGTDTQYF. In DNA, the CDR3 is TGTGCCAGCAGCCCGGGACTAGCGGGAGGGCCAGGCACAGATACGCAGTATTTT.

The V call is TRBV6-8, the J call TRBJ2-7; 9 nucleotides align to TRBD1. This CDR3 spans 16 amino acids. V was pared by 2 bases and J by 6 bases, with 11 bases of the junction left unmatched. Germline V CDR1 and CDR2: MNHGY, SAAAGT. CDR3 protein: CASSYLTGTGMLEQYF. CDR3 sequence (DNA): TGTGCCAGCAGTTACCTAACCGGGACAGGGATGCTCGAGCAGTACTTC.

This chain connects TRBV11-3 to TRBJ2-1; 10 nucleotides align to TRBD2. This CDR3 is 15 amino acids long. The germline V gene encodes CDR1 SGHNT and CDR2 YENEEA. The V segment lost 7 bases and the J segment 4 bases; nucleotides outside the gene matches: 7. The CDR3, as DNA: TGTGCCAGCAACACTCTAGCGGGAGTGTACAATGAGCAGTTCTTC. Protein: CASNTLAGVYNEQFF.

This sequence joins TRBV23-1 and TRBJ1-2; D not certain. TRBV23-1 is an open reading frame, and its role is uncertain. V dropped 6 bases and J dropped 5 bases, with 13 bases sitting between them. The CDR3 has 13 amino acids. The CDR3 here is CASSLQAGYGYTF. CDR3 DNA sequence: TGCGCCAGCAGCCTCCAAGCCGGATATGGCTACACCTTC.

J is TRBJ2-1 and V is TRBV5-1; TRBD2 matches 11 bases. J gave up 1 base and V 3 bases, and 12 bases lay outside the gene matches. There are 19 residues in the CDR3. Germline-derived CDR1 and CDR2 are SGHRS and YFSETQ. Here the CDR3 reads CASSSAGTSGTFSYNEQFF. CDR3 nucleotide sequence: TGCGCCAGCAGCTCCGCCGGGACTAGCGGTACGTTTTCCTACAATGAGCAGTTCTTC.

This rearrangement joins TRBV6-8 to TRBJ2-5; 10 bases map to TRBD2. V trimming: 5 bases; J trimming: 5 bases; junction bases outside the gene matches: 8. Germline V gene sequence: CDR1 MNHGY, CDR2 SAAAGT. This CDR3 is built from 15 residues. The CDR3 here is CASSLEAGGRETQYF. Here the CDR3 DNA reads TGTGCCAGCAGTCTGGAAGCGGGGGGGCGGGAGACCCAGTACTTC.

The rearrangement links TRBV18 to TRBJ2-1, with D hard to call. The germline CDR1 and CDR2 sequences are KGHSH and LQKENI. Deletions cut 3 bases from V and 5 bases from J, with 11 bases between. The CDR3 length is 14 residues. The CDR3 coding sequence is TGTGCCAGCTCACCGGAACATCGGAACAATGAGCAGTTCTTC. Its translation is CASSPEHRNNEQFF.

This sequence joins TRBV7-5 and TRBJ1-6; the table's D gene call, TRBD1, was not cross checked with the DNA. TRBV7-5 is marked as a pseudogene. The CDR3 has 16 amino acids. CDR3 loop: CASSPYYPGANSPLHF. CDR3 DNA sequence: TGTGCCAGCAGTCCTTACTATCCAGGGGCTAATTCACCCCTCCACTTT.

The chain links TRBV30 to TRBJ1-1; D remains unclear. Trimming took off 5 bases at V and 2 bases at J, with 9 bases between the two ends. Germline CDR1 and CDR2: GTSNPN and SVGIG (reference sequence). This CDR3 has 12 residues. For the CDR3, the DNA is TGTGCCTGGCCCCCACGAAACACTGAAGCTTTCTTT. Encoded protein: CAWPPRNTEAFF.

This chain uses TRBV7-1 with TRBJ1-5; D is unresolved. Being an ORF, TRBV7-1 has a function that is uncertain. The V gene lost 4 bases and the J gene lost 7 bases, with 20 bases spanning the gap. This CDR3 has 16 amino acids. The CDR3 sequence: CASSLGVTLTPQPQHF. As DNA, the CDR3 is TGTGCCAGCAGCTTAGGCGTGACATTAACGCCCCAGCCCCAGCATTTT.

The J gene is TRBJ2-3, the V gene TRBV11-3, with D tentatively TRBD1 or TRBD2 (6 bases each). The CDR3 covers 18 residues. CDR1 and CDR2 from the germline V gene are SGHNT and YENEEA. V lost 7 bases to trimming and J lost 5 bases, with 28 bases between them. CDR3: CASTHQRGATWVRDTQYF. The CDR3 DNA reads TGTGCCAGCACACACCAGAGGGGGGCGACGTGGGTCAGAGATACGCAGTATTTT.

Here the CDR3 DNA reads TGCGCCAGCAGCTTGGCCTTTGGCAGCTACTACGAGCAGTACTTC. Its translation: CASSLAFGSYYEQYF. The chain links TRBV5-1 to TRBJ2-7; D ambiguous. The CDR3 contains 15 residues. The V end lost 0 bases, the J end lost 3 bases, and 13 bases lay between the germline ends. Germline V gene lookup returns CDR1 SGHRS and CDR2 YFSETQ.

This clone has just a few counts. J is TRBJ1-5 and V is TRBV6-8; 9 bases match TRBD1. After removal of 4 bases from V and 7 bases from J, the junction contained 8 bases not matched to a gene. The CDR3 extends over 15 amino acids. Germline V lookup: CDR1 MNHGY, CDR2 SAAAGT. Here the CDR3 DNA reads TGTGCCAGCAGTTCCCTTACAGGGGGCGGCCAGCCCCAGCATTTT. Protein: CASSSLTGGGQPQHF.